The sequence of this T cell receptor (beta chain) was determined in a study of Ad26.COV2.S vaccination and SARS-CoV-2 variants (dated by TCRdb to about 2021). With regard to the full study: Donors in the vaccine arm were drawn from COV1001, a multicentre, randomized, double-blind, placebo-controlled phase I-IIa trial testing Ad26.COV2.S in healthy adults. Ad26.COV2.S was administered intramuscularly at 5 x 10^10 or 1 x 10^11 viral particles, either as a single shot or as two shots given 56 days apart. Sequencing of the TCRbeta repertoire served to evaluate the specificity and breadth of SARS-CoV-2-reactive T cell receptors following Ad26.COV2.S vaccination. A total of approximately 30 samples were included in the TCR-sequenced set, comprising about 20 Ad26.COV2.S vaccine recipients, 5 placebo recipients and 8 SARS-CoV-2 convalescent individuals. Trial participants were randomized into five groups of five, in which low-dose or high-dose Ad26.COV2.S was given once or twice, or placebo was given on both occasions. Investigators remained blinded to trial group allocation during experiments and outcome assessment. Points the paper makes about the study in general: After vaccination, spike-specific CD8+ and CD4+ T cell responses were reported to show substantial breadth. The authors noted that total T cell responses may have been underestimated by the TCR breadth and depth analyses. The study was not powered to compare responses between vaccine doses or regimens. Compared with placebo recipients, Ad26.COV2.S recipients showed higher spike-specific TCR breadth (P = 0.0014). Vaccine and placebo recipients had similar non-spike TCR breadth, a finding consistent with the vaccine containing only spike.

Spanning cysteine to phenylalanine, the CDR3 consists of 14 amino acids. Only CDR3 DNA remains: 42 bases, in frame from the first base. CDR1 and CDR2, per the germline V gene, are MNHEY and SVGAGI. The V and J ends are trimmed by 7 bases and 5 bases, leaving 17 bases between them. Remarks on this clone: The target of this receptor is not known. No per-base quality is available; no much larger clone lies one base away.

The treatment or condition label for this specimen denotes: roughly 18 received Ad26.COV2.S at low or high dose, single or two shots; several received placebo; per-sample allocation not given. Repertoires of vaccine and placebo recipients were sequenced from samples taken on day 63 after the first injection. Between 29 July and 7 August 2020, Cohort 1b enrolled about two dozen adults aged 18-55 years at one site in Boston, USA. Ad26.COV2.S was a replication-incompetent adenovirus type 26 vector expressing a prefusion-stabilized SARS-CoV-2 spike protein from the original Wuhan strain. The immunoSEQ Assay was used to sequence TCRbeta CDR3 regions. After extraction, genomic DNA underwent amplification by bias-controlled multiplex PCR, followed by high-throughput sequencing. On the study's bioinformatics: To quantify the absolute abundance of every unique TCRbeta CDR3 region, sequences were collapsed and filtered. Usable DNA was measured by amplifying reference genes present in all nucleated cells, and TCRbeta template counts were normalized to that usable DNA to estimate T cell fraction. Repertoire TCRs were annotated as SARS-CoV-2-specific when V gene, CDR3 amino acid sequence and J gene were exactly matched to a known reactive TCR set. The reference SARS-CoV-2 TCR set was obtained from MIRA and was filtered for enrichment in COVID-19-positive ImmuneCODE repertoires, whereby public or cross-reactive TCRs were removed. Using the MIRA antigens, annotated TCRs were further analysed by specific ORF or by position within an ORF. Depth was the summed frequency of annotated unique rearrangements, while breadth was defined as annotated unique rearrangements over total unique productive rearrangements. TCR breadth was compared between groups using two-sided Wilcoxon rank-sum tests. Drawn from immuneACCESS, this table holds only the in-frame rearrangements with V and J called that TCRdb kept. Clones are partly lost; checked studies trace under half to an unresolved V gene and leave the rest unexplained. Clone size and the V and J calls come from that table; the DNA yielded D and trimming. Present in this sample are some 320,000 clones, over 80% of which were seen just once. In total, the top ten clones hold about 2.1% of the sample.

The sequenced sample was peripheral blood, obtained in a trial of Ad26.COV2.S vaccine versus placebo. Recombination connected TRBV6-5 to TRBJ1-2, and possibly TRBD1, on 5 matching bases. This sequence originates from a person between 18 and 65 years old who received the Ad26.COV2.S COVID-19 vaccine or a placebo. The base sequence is TGTGCCAGCAACCGTCGGTATGAGGGGTATGGCTACACCTTC. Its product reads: CASNRRYEGYGYTF.